The 10 T cell receptor beta chains in this list originate from one sample, sequenced in a study of blood T cells in healthy people across ages. Primers used in a second PCR of roughly 6 to 11 cycles were a sample-barcoded 5' primer and a J-beta primer mix. MiXCR, run by TCRdb on the 5' RACE reads, gives a single entry per CDR3 protein. The sample yields 650,000 to 800,000 distinct CDR3 sequences, roughly 44% seen once. Input material: blood. The receptors derive from a man aged 55 to 70 in good health.

This clonotype was seen a handful of times. As DNA, the CDR3 is TGTGCCAGCAGCCAAGGCCAGGCTCGGCCCCAGCATTTT. Its protein product is CASSQGQARPQHF. V gene TRBV3-1 combines with J gene TRBJ1-5; D is unclear. The germline V gene encodes CDR1 LGHDT and CDR2 YNNKEL (reference sequence). The V end lost 1 base, the J end lost 9 bases, and 10 bases lay between the germline ends. This CDR3 is built from 13 residues.

This clonotype occurred a few times. The genes are TRBV7-2 and TRBJ2-1; 7 bases fit TRBD2. The CDR3 totals 14 residues. The germline V gene has CDR1 SGHTA and CDR2 FQGNSA. V shed 1 base, J shed 3 bases, and the junction held 0 bases outside the gene matches. The CDR3 region has the DNA TGTGCCAGCAGCTTAGAGCGGGGCTACAATGAGCAGTTCTTC. Protein product: CASSLERGYNEQFF. The whole variable domain, remainder taken from reference TRBV7-2 and TRBJ2-1, is GAGVSQSPSNKVTEKGKDVELRCDPISGHTALYWYRQSLGQGLEFLIYFQGNSAPDKSGLPSDRFSAERTGGSVSTLTIQRTQQEDSAVYLCASSLERGYNEQFFGPGTRLTVL.

This sequence joins TRBV30 and TRBJ2-2; 8 bases fit TRBD2. CDR1 is GTSNPN and CDR2 is SVGIG in the germline V gene (reference sequence). V lost 2 bases and J lost 3; bases outside the gene matches: 2. The CDR3 loop spans 14 amino acids. CDR3 sequence: CAWSRGGYTGELFF. Here the CDR3 DNA reads TGTGCCTGGAGTCGCGGGGGGTACACCGGGGAGCTGTTTTTT.

The gene calls are TRBV5-4 and TRBJ2-7, with D possibly matching TRBD1 (5 bases). Trimming removed 3 bases from V and 6 bases from J, with 16 bases in between. Germline CDR1 is SGHNT and CDR2 is YYREEE (reference sequence). This CDR3 comprises 14 residues. The DNA for the CDR3 is TGTGCCAGCAGCTCAAGATTTGGGGCTACCGAGCAGTACTTC. Translated: CASSSRFGATEQYF.

This clonotype turned up a few times. The chain links TRBV4-1 to TRBJ1-2; D remains ambiguous. There are 15 residues in the CDR3. Germline V gene sequence: CDR1 MGHRA, CDR2 YSYEKL. Between the trimmed V and J ends, which lost 1 base and 0 bases, there was a span of 9 bases. The CDR3 region is CASSQATQANYGYTF. In DNA, the CDR3 is TGCGCCAGCAGCCAAGCCACGCAAGCTAACTATGGCTACACCTTC.

The chain carries TRBV12-3 or TRBV12-4 and TRBJ2-4; D gene ambiguous. Trimming took off 2 bases at V and 4 bases at J, with 6 bases between the two ends. The CDR3 extends over 13 amino acids. The CDR3 DNA reads as TGTGCCAGCAGTTTAAACGGAAAAAACATTCAGTACTTC. Translated: CASSLNGKNIQYF.

V usage is TRBV6-5 and J usage is TRBJ2-1; 7 bases match TRBD1. CDR1 MNHEY and CDR2 SVGAGI come from the germline V gene. CDR3 size: 16 residues. V was pared by 2 bases and J by 15 bases, with 19 bases of the junction left unmatched. DNA of the CDR3: TGTGCCAGCAGTTACGAGGTGCCCTCTGTCGGGACAGCGCCGTTCTTC. It is translated as CASSYEVPSVGTAPFF.

This clonotype was found a few times. This chain links TRBV5-1 with TRBJ1-2; 9 bases are shared with TRBD1. The J segment lost 8 bases and the V segment lost 1 base, leaving 9 bases of the junction unmatched. Germline lookup yields CDR1 SGHRS and CDR2 YFSETQ. This CDR3 is 15 amino acids long. The CDR3 region is CASSLINRGQKGYTF. CDR3 sequence (DNA): TGCGCCAGCAGCTTGATTAACAGGGGGCAGAAGGGCTACACCTTC.

This sequence joins TRBV7-9 and TRBJ2-4; TRBD1 matches at 8 bases. The germline V gene has CDR1 SEHNR and CDR2 FQNEAQ (reference sequence). With 0 bases clipped from V and 5 bases from J, the junction kept 6 bases outside the gene matches. The CDR3 is 16 amino acids. CDR3 region: CASSLASGGIENIQYF. CDR3 nucleotides: TGTGCCAGCAGCTTAGCGTCAGGGGGCATCGAAAACATTCAGTACTTC.

The chain has TRBV7-3 and TRBJ2-2, with D possibly being TRBD1 (6 bases). V lost 2 bases and J 5 bases, leaving 9 bases between the germline ends. The length of the CDR3 is 14 residues. Germline V CDR1 and CDR2: SGHTA, FQGTGA. CDR3 residues: CASSLGQGTGELFF. In nucleotides, the CDR3 is TGTGCCAGCAGCTTAGGCCAGGGGACCGGGGAGCTGTTTTTT.